One sample yielded the 8 T cell receptor beta chains listed below, sequenced in a study of blood T cell repertoires in COVID-19. The data were produced by immunoSEQ multiplex PCR, yet TCRdb's version contains in-frame clones alone and is incomplete. The profile shows around 140,000 clones, 65% to 85% of them singletons. The sample was peripheral blood. All receptors come from a woman of 80 years or more with acute or convalescent COVID-19.

This clone was detected only a few times. The chain joins TRBV4-1 to TRBJ1-2, with TRBD1 as a possible D gene (5 bases). The CDR3 totals 15 residues. Germline lookup yields CDR1 MGHRA and CDR2 YSYEKL. Trimming removed 2 bases at V and 4 bases at J, with 14 bases between. CDR3 in amino acids: CASSQTTASRYGYTF. The CDR3 DNA reads as TGCGCCAGCAGCCAAACGACAGCCTCCCGCTATGGCTACACCTTC.

This chain links TRBV6-2 or TRBV6-3 with TRBJ2-7, with 14 bases fitting TRBD2. The germline gives CDR1 MNHEY, CDR2 SVGEGT. The V and J ends lost 2 bases and 1 base, in that order; junction bases with no gene match: 4. The CDR3 totals 17 residues. The CDR3 sequence is CASSYDGLAGGSYEQYF. CDR3 bases: TGTGCCAGCAGTTACGATGGACTAGCGGGAGGTTCCTACGAGCAGTACTTC.

This chain joins TRBV7-2 and TRBJ2-7, with 9 bases lining up with TRBD2. This CDR3 is built from 17 residues. Germline lookup yields CDR1 SGHTA and CDR2 FQGNSA. Germline trimming cut 2 bases from V and 2 bases from J; bases unmatched to any gene: 10. The DNA for the CDR3 is TGTGCCAGCAGCTTAAGCCGACCGGGCGGGAGGGCCTACGAGCAGTACTTC. The encoded protein is CASSLSRPGGRAYEQYF.

V is TRBV21-1 and J is TRBJ2-3; TRBD2, the D gene given by the table, was not confirmed from the DNA. TRBV21-1 corresponds to a pseudogene. This CDR3 contains 16 residues. CDR3 DNA sequence: TGTGCCAGCAAAAGGGGGGCTAGCGGGATCGAAGATACGCAGTATTTT. Translating gives CASKRGASGIEDTQYF.

The V call is TRBV6-5, the J call TRBJ1-5; D possibly corresponds to TRBD1 (6 bases). The CDR3 sequence is 14 residues long. Trimming took off 6 bases at V and 3 bases at J, with 12 bases between the two ends. Germline-derived CDR1 and CDR2 are MNHEY and SVGAGI. The CDR3 protein is CASRDHRVNQPQHF. CDR3 in DNA: TGTGCCAGCAGGGACCACAGGGTCAATCAGCCCCAGCATTTT.

The chain combines TRBV7-2 with TRBJ1-2; D call uncertain. This CDR3 contains 13 residues. V was trimmed by 1 base and J by 5 bases, leaving 8 bases between them. CDR1 is SGHTA and CDR2 is FQGNSA in the germline V gene. This CDR3 reads CASSLVREYGYTF. Here the CDR3 DNA reads TGTGCCAGCAGCTTAGTACGGGAGTATGGCTACACCTTC.

The chain links TRBV4-3 to TRBJ1-1; D is possibly TRBD1 (6 bases). Looked up from germline, CDR1 is LGHNA and CDR2 is YSLEER. V was clipped by 3 bases and J by 1 base, with 18 bases between them. This CDR3 is 17 amino acids long. CDR3: CASSHPTHSRGNTEAFF. The CDR3 DNA reads as TGCGCCAGCAGCCATCCGACTCACTCCAGGGGGAACACTGAAGCTTTCTTT.

The V and J genes are TRBV3-1 (or the pseudogene TRBV3-2) and TRBJ1-6; D unclear. V was pared by 1 base and J by 4 bases, with 14 bases between. Germline V lookup: CDR1 LGHDT, CDR2 YNNKEL (reference sequence). The CDR3 covers 17 residues. The CDR3 protein is CASSQATHGGYNSPLHF. The CDR3 DNA follows: TGTGCCAGCAGCCAAGCCACACATGGAGGATATAATTCACCCCTCCACTTT.